This T cell receptor (beta chain) comes out of a study of patients and donors after allogeneic stem cell transplantation. Only a few counts were recorded for this clonotype. There are 15 residues in the CDR3. TCRdb redid the calling of the RT-PCR reads with MiXCR, one entry per CDR3 protein. The data contain over 350,000 distinct CDR3 sequences, around 15% of them singletons. Sequenced sample: blood, either unsorted or a sorted T cell fraction (not recorded which). This clonotype originated in a human donor who was either an allogeneic HSCT recipient or a stem cell or donor lymphocyte infusion donor (not recorded which). It is not recorded whose cells these are; they may come from a transplant donor. The chain uses TRBV21-1 and TRBJ2-1; TRBD1 is taken as the D call from the table, unchecked against the DNA. TRBV21-1 is classified as a pseudogene. CDR3 nucleotide sequence: TGTGCCAGCAGCCCGCCCCGGGAGGACTACAATGAGCAGTTCTTC. Its translation is CASSPPREDYNEQFF.